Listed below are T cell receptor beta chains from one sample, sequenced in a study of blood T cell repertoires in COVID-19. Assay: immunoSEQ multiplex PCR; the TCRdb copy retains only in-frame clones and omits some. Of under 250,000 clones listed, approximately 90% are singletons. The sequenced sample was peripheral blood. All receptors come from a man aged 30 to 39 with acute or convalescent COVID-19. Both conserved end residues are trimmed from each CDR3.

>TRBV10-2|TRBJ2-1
ASRSLAGFIDEQF
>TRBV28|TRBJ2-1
ASSQQGQGKNEQF
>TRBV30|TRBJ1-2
AWRVQGNYGYT
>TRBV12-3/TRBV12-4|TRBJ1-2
ASSPSGGDGYT
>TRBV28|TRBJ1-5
ASSFPLSNQPQH
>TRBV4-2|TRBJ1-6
ASSQERNSPLH
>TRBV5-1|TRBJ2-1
ASSRLAGPNNEQF
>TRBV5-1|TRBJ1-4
ASRSDSLLEKLF
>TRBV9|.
ASSEAGMLH
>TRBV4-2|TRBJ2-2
ASSPNPAGGTYTGELF
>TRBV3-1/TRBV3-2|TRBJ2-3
ASSQVRADTQY
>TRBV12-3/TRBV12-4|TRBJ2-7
ATQRPFPYEQY
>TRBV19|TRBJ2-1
ASSIGAVNEQF
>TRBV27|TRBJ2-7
ASSLGLAGDEQY
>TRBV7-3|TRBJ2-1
ASSNRGRDNEQF
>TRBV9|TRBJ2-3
ASSVAGGGGTDTQY
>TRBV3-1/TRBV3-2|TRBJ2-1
ASSQKGLAGGRDEQF
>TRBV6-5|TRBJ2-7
ASSYRDTYEQY
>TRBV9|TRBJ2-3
ASSPDRDTQY
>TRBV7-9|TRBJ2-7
ASSSAGGPWQQY
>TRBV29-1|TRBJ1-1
SVPGQGSSTF
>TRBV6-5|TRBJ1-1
ASRRPRTGNTEAF
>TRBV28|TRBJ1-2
ASSPGAQRDGYT
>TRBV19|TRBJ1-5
ASSINRGYQPQH
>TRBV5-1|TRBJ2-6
ASSLGQISGANVLT
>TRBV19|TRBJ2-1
ASSIRGFSYNEQF
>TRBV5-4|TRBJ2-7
ASSSQGLGEQY
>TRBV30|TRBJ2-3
AWSVALAGSSTDTQY
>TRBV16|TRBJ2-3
ASSLGRTDTQY
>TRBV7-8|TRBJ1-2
ASSSKTGNYGYT
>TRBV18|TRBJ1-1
ASSLISRSTEAF
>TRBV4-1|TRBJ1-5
ASSQDLDSLQEPQH